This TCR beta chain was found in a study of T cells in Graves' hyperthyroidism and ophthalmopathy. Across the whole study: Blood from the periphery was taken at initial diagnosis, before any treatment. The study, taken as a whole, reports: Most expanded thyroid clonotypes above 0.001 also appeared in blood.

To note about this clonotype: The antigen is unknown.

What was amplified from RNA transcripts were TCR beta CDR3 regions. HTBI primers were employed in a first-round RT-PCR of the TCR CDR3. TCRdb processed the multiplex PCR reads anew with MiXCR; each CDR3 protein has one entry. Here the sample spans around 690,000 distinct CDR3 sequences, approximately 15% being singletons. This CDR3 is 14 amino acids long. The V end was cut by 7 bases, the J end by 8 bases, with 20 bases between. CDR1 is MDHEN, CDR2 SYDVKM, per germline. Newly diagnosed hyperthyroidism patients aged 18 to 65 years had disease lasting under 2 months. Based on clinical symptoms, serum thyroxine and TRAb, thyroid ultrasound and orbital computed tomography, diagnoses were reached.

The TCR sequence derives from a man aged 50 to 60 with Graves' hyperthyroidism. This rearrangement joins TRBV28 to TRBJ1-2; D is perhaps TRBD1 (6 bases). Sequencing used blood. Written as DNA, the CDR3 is TGTGCCAGCACTCAAGGGGGGACACTTAAGGGCTACACCTTC. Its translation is CASTQGGTLKGYTF.